This T cell receptor (beta chain) emerged from a study of beta chain features in type 1 diabetes. Turning to the study itself: Summed over all samples, the examined sorted cells came to some 99 million. Study-wide results and caveats: Type 1 diabetes patients showed fewer insertions and more deletions at VDJ junctions. For Type 1 diabetes patients, all four CD4+ subsets carried TCRB CDR3s that were moderately but significantly shorter.

Expressed TCRB transcripts were sequenced after all isolated RNA was converted to cDNA. Here immunoSEQ multiplex PCR was the method, and the copy in TCRdb shows in-frame clones only, minus some. The sample lists roughly 500,000 clones, 25% to 35% occurring once. Germline loops: CDR1 MDHEN, CDR2 SYDVKM. V was trimmed by 7 bases and J by 0 bases, leaving 10 bases between them. The CDR3 has 15 amino acids. Concerning this clone itself: The antigen remains undetermined.

The sample taken for sequencing was naive CD4+ T cells from blood. This chain joins TRBV28 and TRBJ2-6; D is ambiguous. The sequence came from a man aged 18 to 29 in good health. The CDR3 loop is CASTPAGSGANVLTF. In DNA form, the CDR3 reads TGTGCCAGCACCCCCGCTGGCTCTGGGGCCAACGTCCTGACTTTC. The variable domain in full, completed from reference TRBV28 and TRBJ2-6, reads DVKVTQSSRYLVKRTGEKVFLECVQDMDHENMFWYRQDPGLGLRLIYFSYDVKMKEKGDIPEGYSVSREKKERFSLILESASTNQTSMYLCASTPAGSGANVLTFGAGSRLTVL.